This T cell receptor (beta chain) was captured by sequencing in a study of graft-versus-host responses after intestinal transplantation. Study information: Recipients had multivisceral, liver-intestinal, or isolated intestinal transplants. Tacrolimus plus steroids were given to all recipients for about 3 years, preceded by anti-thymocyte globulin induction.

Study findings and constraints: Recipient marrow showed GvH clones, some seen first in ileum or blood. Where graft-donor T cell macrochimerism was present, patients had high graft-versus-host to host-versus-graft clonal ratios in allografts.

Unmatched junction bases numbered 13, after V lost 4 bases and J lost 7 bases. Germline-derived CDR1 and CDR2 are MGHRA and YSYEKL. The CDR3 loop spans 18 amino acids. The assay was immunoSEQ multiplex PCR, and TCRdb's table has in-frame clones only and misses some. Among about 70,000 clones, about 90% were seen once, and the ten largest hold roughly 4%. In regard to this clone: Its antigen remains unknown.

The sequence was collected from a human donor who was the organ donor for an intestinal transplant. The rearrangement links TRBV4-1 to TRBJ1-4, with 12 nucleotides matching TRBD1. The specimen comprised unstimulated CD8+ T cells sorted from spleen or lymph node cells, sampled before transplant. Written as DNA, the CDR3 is TGCGCCAGCAGCCGGTCCGGGACAGGGGGCGAGGGGAGTGAAAAACTGTTTTTT. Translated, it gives CASSRSGTGGEGSEKLFF.